The 26 T cell receptor beta chains reported below all come from one sample, sequenced in a study of response to subunit inactivated influenza vaccine. A single record per CDR3 protein comes from TCRdb applying MiXCR to the RT-PCR reads. The sample lists fewer than 750,000 distinct CDR3 sequences; about 15% were seen once. This material consisted of PBMCs from blood, taken roughly 13 days after vaccination. The origin of the receptors is a man aged 50 to 60 who received an inactivated influenza vaccine.

The V gene is TRBV20-1, the J gene TRBJ2-7; D is uncertain. There are 14 residues in the CDR3. Germline V gene data show CDR1 as DFQATT and CDR2 as SNEGSKA (reference sequence). The V end lost 5 bases, the J end lost 4 bases, and 18 bases lay between the germline ends. CDR3 sequence reads: CSAADTGRLYEQYF. The CDR3 DNA reads as TGCAGTGCTGCTGACACCGGGCGCCTGTACGAGCAGTACTTC.

This rearrangement joins TRBV5-6 to TRBJ2-4; D might be TRBD1 (5 bases). There are 15 residues in the CDR3. Germline V gene lookup returns CDR1 SGHDT and CDR2 YYEEEE. Trimming took off 0 bases at V and 5 bases at J, with 12 bases between the two ends. The CDR3 loop is CASSLDTGFENIQYF. CDR3 nucleotides: TGTGCCAGCAGCTTGGACACAGGTTTCGAAAACATTCAGTACTTC.

This clonotype has more than one count but fewer than ten. The chain has TRBV6-4 and TRBJ2-1; 12 bases are shared with TRBD2. Per germline, CDR1 MRHNA and CDR2 SNTAGT. The V segment lost 5 bases and the J segment 7 bases; nucleotides outside the gene matches: 6. This CDR3 has 15 residues. The CDR3 nucleotides are TGTGCCAGCAGTTCGACTAGCGGGAGATCAAATGAGCAGTTCTTC. Translated: CASSSTSGRSNEQFF.

The chain uses TRBV6-2 or TRBV6-3 and TRBJ2-5; 8 bases line up with TRBD1. In germline, CDR1 is MNHEY, CDR2 SVGEGT. This CDR3 region has 16 residues. With V trimmed by 0 bases and J by 4 bases, 7 bases remained unmatched. CDR3 residues: CASSYSRTGQVETQYF. The CDR3 DNA sequence: TGTGCCAGCAGTTACTCCCGGACAGGGCAAGTAGAGACCCAGTACTTC.

This chain uses TRBV7-9 with TRBJ2-1, with D possibly matching TRBD2 (6 bases). Between the trimmed V and J ends, which lost 6 bases and 0 bases, there was a span of 15 bases. Germline assignment: CDR1 SEHNR and CDR2 FQNEAQ (reference sequence). The CDR3 totals 16 residues. The CDR3 reads CASRAGGTDSYNEQFF. In nucleotides, the CDR3 is TGTGCCAGCAGAGCGGGCGGGACCGACTCCTACAATGAGCAGTTCTTC. Combining the CDR3 with reference TRBV7-9 and TRBJ2-1 gives the whole variable domain DTGVSQNPRHKITKRGQNVTFRCDPISEHNRLYWYRQTLGQGPEFLTYFQNEAQLEKSRLLSDRFSAERPKGSFSTLEIQRTEQGDSAMYLCASRAGGTDSYNEQFFGPGTRLTVL.

In DNA form, the CDR3 reads TGCGCCAGCAGCCAAGACAGAAGCCGGGCCTACGAGCAGTACTTC. It translates to CASSQDRSRAYEQYF. The chain uses TRBV4-3 and TRBJ2-7; D is ambiguous. Trimming removed 0 bases at V and 2 bases at J, with 11 bases between. Germline lookup yields CDR1 LGHNA and CDR2 YSLEER. CDR3 length equals 15 residues.

This clonotype was detected many times. This chain connects TRBV20-1 to TRBJ1-1; D is undetermined. This CDR3 has 12 residues. Germline-derived CDR1 and CDR2 are DFQATT and SNEGSKA (reference sequence). V lost 6 bases, J lost 0 bases, and 8 bases lay in between. The CDR3 spells CSARQVNTEAFF. Here the CDR3 DNA reads TGCAGTGCGAGACAAGTGAACACTGAAGCTTTCTTT.

This clonotype has a handful of counts. The chain couples TRBV11-2 to TRBJ2-3; D possibly corresponds to TRBD2 (5 bases). Germline loops: CDR1 SGHAT, CDR2 FQNNGV. This CDR3 has 14 amino acids. V was shortened by 1 base and J by 4 bases, with 9 bases between the two germline ends. CDR3: CASSLGWTADTQYF. Here the CDR3 DNA reads TGTGCCAGCAGCTTAGGTTGGACTGCAGATACGCAGTATTTT.

In its sample, this clonotype was seen a few times. V usage is TRBV4-2 and J usage is TRBJ2-7; 8 bases match TRBD1. The CDR3 has 12 amino acids. Germline V gives CDR1 LGHNA, CDR2 YNFKEQ. The trim removed 5 bases at V and 6 bases at J, leaving 3 bases unmatched. CDR3 sequence (DNA): TGTGCCAGCAGCGAACAGGGGGTCGAGCAGTACTTC. Its translation is CASSEQGVEQYF.

The table lists this clonotype with a few counts. The CDR3 loop reads CASSPGYKAFF. The CDR3, as DNA: TGTGCCAGCAGCCCAGGGTACAAAGCTTTCTTT. The chain is built from TRBV11-2 and TRBJ1-1, with D perhaps matching TRBD1 (5 bases). The CDR3 consists of 11 residues. The germline V gene has CDR1 SGHAT and CDR2 FQNNGV. Trimming cost V 5 bases and J 9 bases, with 10 bases left between them.

This chain links TRBV5-1 with TRBJ2-1; the D gene could be TRBD1 or TRBD2 (5 bases each). Trimming pared 4 bases from V and 1 base from J, leaving 15 bases between. This CDR3 is built from 16 residues. Germline V gene sequence: CDR1 SGHRS, CDR2 YFSETQ. As DNA, the CDR3 is TGCGCCAGCAGCACCTCCGGGACGGGTTCCTACAATGAGCAGTTCTTC. Its translation is CASSTSGTGSYNEQFF.

The sample holds a few counts of this clonotype. The chain uses TRBV28 and TRBJ2-7; tentative D call: TRBD1 (6 bases). From germline, CDR1 is MDHEN and CDR2 SYDVKM. The CDR3 is made up of 18 amino acids. With 4 bases removed from V and 2 bases from J, the gap between germline ends came to 24 bases. The DNA for the CDR3 is TGTGCCAGCAGTTCGACTCATTTCGACAGGAGTGTTCCCTACGAGCAGTACTTC. Amino acids: CASSSTHFDRSVPYEQYF.

This clonotype came up many times. The chain's CDR3 is CASSLGVTGDGADTQYF. CDR3 nucleotides: TGTGCCAGCAGTTTAGGTGTGACAGGGGATGGCGCAGATACGCAGTATTTT. The rearrangement links TRBV12-3 or TRBV12-4 to TRBJ2-3, with 8 bases lining up with TRBD1. V trimming: 1 base; J trimming: 4 bases; junction bases outside the gene matches: 10. The CDR3 runs to 17 residues.

V gene TRBV20-1 combines with J gene TRBJ2-3, with TRBD2 matching 13 bases. From germline, CDR1 is DFQATT and CDR2 SNEGSKA (reference sequence). The J segment lost 2 bases and the V segment lost 0 bases, leaving 5 bases of the junction unmatched. This CDR3 spans 17 amino acids. CDR3 sequence (DNA): TGCAGTGCTAGAGACCTACTAGCGGGAGGGTACACAGATACGCAGTATTTT. This encodes CSARDLLAGGYTDTQYF.

The chain is built from TRBV6-5 and TRBJ1-4; a possible D gene is TRBD1 (5 bases). Deletions cut 0 bases from V and 8 bases from J, with 10 bases between. The CDR3 is made up of 14 amino acids. Looked up from germline, CDR1 is MNHEY and CDR2 is SVGAGI. The CDR3 loop reads CASSYSGGSEKLFF. CDR3 sequence (DNA): TGTGCCAGCAGTTACTCGGGGGGTTCAGAAAAACTGTTTTTT.

This clonotype was observed many times. This rearrangement joins TRBV7-2 to TRBJ2-7; 9 nucleotides line up with TRBD1. This CDR3 has 16 residues. Trimming took 5 bases from V and 4 from J; bases not matched to a gene: 12. Germline V gene sequence: CDR1 SGHTA, CDR2 FQGNSA. The CDR3 sequence: CASSLFGTGIPYEQYF. In DNA form, the CDR3 reads TGTGCCAGCAGCCTCTTCGGGACAGGGATACCGTACGAGCAGTACTTC.

This clonotype was detected a few times. The chain employs TRBV5-5 and TRBJ2-5; a possible D gene is TRBD2 (6 bases). Germline V gene data show CDR1 as SGHKS and CDR2 as YYEKEE (reference sequence). V lost 4 bases and J lost 5, with 15 bases in between. There are 14 residues in the CDR3. The CDR3 loop reads CASSVGGAGETQYF. The CDR3 DNA is TGTGCCAGCAGCGTTGGCGGGGCCGGGGAGACCCAGTACTTC.

V and J are TRBV7-2 and TRBJ2-1, with D uncertain. This CDR3 is built from 14 residues. Germline loops: CDR1 SGHTA, CDR2 FQGNSA. V was trimmed by 6 bases and J by 11 bases, leaving 20 bases between them. As DNA, the CDR3 is TGTGCCAGCAGGCGAGATGCCAGTAGCCTCAAGCAGTTCTTC. Protein: CASRRDASSLKQFF.

This clonotype showed up just a few times. The chain couples TRBV6-2 or TRBV6-3 to TRBJ2-2, with TRBD1 as a possible D gene (6 bases). CDR1 MNHEY and CDR2 SVGEGT come from the germline V gene. CDR3 size: 17 residues. Trimming left V 6 bases short and J 1 base short, with 18 bases between. CDR3 DNA: TGTGCCAGCAGCCGCATCCCAGGGGTACTGAACACCGGGGAGCTGTTTTTT. This gives the protein CASSRIPGVLNTGELFF.

The chain is built from TRBV6-1 and TRBJ2-7; 7 bases fit TRBD2. Germline trimming cut 5 bases from V and 3 bases from J; bases unmatched to any gene: 16. The CDR3 extends over 17 amino acids. Germline CDR1 is MNHNS and CDR2 is SASEGT. The CDR3 nucleotides are TGTGCCAGCAGTCGCGCCCAACTTCCTAGCGGAAACTACGAGCAGTACTTC. It encodes CASSRAQLPSGNYEQYF.

This clonotype was counted at least ten times. This chain joins TRBV10-3 and TRBJ2-7; D is possibly TRBD1 or TRBD2 (6 bases each). Germline values: CDR1 ENHRY, CDR2 SYGVKD. CDR3 length: 14 amino acids. Trimming left V 10 bases short and J 3 bases short, with 19 bases between. This CDR3 is CATRRGKDSYEQYF. In DNA form, the CDR3 reads TGTGCCACCCGGAGGGGGAAAGACAGCTACGAGCAGTACTTC.

V usage is TRBV21-1 and J usage is TRBJ2-7; the table's D call of TRBD2 was not tested on the DNA. TRBV21-1 is assigned pseudogene status. The CDR3 has 16 amino acids. The CDR3 reads CASIKKKSRVTYEQYF. Here the CDR3 DNA reads TGTGCCAGCATCAAGAAAAAGTCGAGGGTGACCTACGAGCAGTACTTC.

This clonotype was seen more than once but under ten times. The chain links TRBV10-2 to TRBJ2-1, with TRBD1 matching 8 bases. This CDR3 comprises 15 residues. Germline V gene lookup returns CDR1 WSHSY and CDR2 SAAADI. Trimming removed 8 bases from V and 4 bases from J; junction bases left unmatched: 10. CDR3 nucleotide sequence: TGCGCCAGCCTCGGACAGGGAACTTCTTACAATGAGCAGTTCTTC. The encoded protein is CASLGQGTSYNEQFF.

V and J are TRBV29-1 and TRBJ2-7, with D perhaps assigned TRBD1 or TRBD2 (5 bases each). In germline, CDR1 is SQVTM, CDR2 ANQGSEA. The CDR3 extends over 11 amino acids. V lost 4 bases and J lost 4, with 8 bases in between. This chain's CDR3 is CSVGWGYEQYF. The CDR3, as DNA: TGCAGCGTTGGTTGGGGGTACGAGCAGTACTTC.

This clonotype appeared a single time. The rearrangement links TRBV6-2 or TRBV6-3 to TRBJ2-2; unclear D gene. This CDR3 has 13 amino acids. Germline V gene data show CDR1 as MNHEY and CDR2 as SVGEGT. Trimming shortened V by 2 bases and J by 6 bases, and 7 bases separated the two germline ends. The CDR3 bases are TGTGCCAGCAGTTACATCGGCTCCGGGGAGCTGTTTTTT. This encodes CASSYIGSGELFF.

The rearrangement uses TRBV5-1 and TRBJ2-3, with D possibly matching TRBD2 (5 bases). CDR3 length: 15 amino acids. Germline CDR1 SGHRS, CDR2 YFSETQ. V gave up 5 bases and J gave up 0 bases, with 13 bases separating them. The CDR3 nucleotides are TGCGCCAGCAGTACCGACCCGGGGAGCACAGATACGCAGTATTTT. This gives the protein CASSTDPGSTDTQYF.